The 24 T cell receptor beta chains reported below all come from one sample, sequenced in a study of cytomegalovirus exposure and HLA in healthy donors. It was with 60 Vbeta and 13 Jbeta primers that the PCR ran. This table comes from immunoSEQ multiplex PCR, and its TCRdb copy is limited to in-frame clones, with some not included. This repertoire comprises roughly 120,000 clones; its ten largest clones make up over 0.8%. The sample comprised PBMCs. These receptors all stem from a man between 18 and 29 years old in good health and CMV-seronegative.

The chain recombines TRBV7-2 with TRBJ2-7; TRBD2 agrees at 9 bases. J gave up 4 bases and V 1 base, and 5 bases lay outside the gene matches. Germline lookup yields CDR1 SGHTA and CDR2 FQGNSA. This CDR3 region has 15 residues. CDR3 bases: TGTGCCAGCAGCTTAGGCGGGACTAGCTTGTACGAGCAGTACTTC. Encoded protein: CASSLGGTSLYEQYF.

The J gene is TRBJ1-1, the V gene TRBV25-1, with D possibly being TRBD1 (5 bases). Germline V CDR1 and CDR2: MGHDK, SYGVNS. The V and J ends lost 8 bases and 11 bases respectively, with 15 bases between them. The CDR3 consists of 11 residues. The CDR3 spells CASLQGFSAFF. The CDR3 nucleotides are TGTGCCAGCCTTCAGGGCTTTTCTGCTTTCTTT.

The V call is TRBV27, the J call TRBJ2-7; 7 bases fit TRBD1. CDR1 MNHEY and CDR2 SMNVEV come from the germline V gene (reference sequence). Trimming removed 2 bases from V and 2 bases from J; junction bases left unmatched: 9. CDR3 length: 16 residues. CDR3 nucleotides: TGTGCCAGCAGTTTAAACAGGGGCGTAAGACCCTACGAGCAGTACTTC. Translating it yields CASSLNRGVRPYEQYF.

The chain combines TRBV4-1 with TRBJ2-7; D is unclear. CDR3 size: 13 residues. CDR1 is MGHRA, CDR2 YSYEKL, per germline. Trimming pared 0 bases from V and 3 bases from J, leaving 6 bases between. CDR3 sequence: CASSQESGYEQYF. DNA of the CDR3: TGCGCCAGCAGCCAAGAGAGTGGCTACGAGCAGTACTTC.

This chain joins TRBV30 and TRBJ1-2; D is uncertain. The germline CDR1 and CDR2 sequences are GTSNPN and SVGIG (reference sequence). Trimming took 3 bases from V and 0 from J, leaving 11 bases between them. The CDR3 loop spans 14 amino acids. The CDR3 loop is CAWSFLGSNYGYTF. DNA for the CDR3: TGTGCCTGGAGCTTCCTAGGATCTAACTATGGCTACACCTTC.

For the CDR3, the DNA is TGTGCCAGCAGTGGGCTAGCGGGAGTGGGCGAGCAGTACTTC. Translation: CASSGLAGVGEQYF. The chain has TRBV2 and TRBJ2-7; 10 positions agree with TRBD2. Per germline, CDR1 SNHLY and CDR2 FYNNEI. This CDR3 comprises 14 residues. V gave up 4 bases and J gave up 6 bases; unmatched junction bases: 6. The complete variable domain, with remaining parts taken from reference TRBV2 and TRBJ2-7, reads EPEVTQTPSHQVTQMGQEVILRCVPISNHLYFYWYRQILGQKVEFLVSFYNNEISEKSEIFDDQFSVERPDGSNFTLKIRSTKLEDSAMYFCASSGLAGVGEQYFGPGTRLTVT.

Concerning this clone: One junction end disagrees with the germline gene, perhaps due to a read error. The chain combines TRBV5-1 with TRBJ2-7; TRBD1 might be the D (5 bases). Germline CDR1 reads SGHRS; CDR2 reads YFSETQ. The CDR3 has 12 residues. The CDR3 sequence: CASSPGAYDQYF. In DNA form, the CDR3 reads TGCGCCAGCAGCCCTGGGGCCTACGATCAGTACTTC.

The chain carries TRBV28 and TRBJ2-7; 8 bases match TRBD2. The CDR3 is 15 amino acids. V shed 4 bases and J 0 bases; nucleotides not matched to a gene: 5. CDR1 and CDR2 from the germline V gene are MDHEN and SYDVKM. Here the CDR3 DNA reads TGTGCCAGCAGTTCCGGACTAGCCGACTCCTACGAGCAGTACTTC. This sequence encodes CASSSGLADSYEQYF. Using reference TRBV28 and TRBJ2-7 for the parts outside the CDR3, the full variable domain is DVKVTQSSRYLVKRTGEKVFLECVQDMDHENMFWYRQDPGLGLRLIYFSYDVKMKEKGDIPEGYSVSREKKERFSLILESASTNQTSMYLCASSSGLADSYEQYFGPGTRLTVT.

This sequence joins TRBV6-1 and TRBJ2-7; 11 nucleotides align to TRBD2. V shed 7 bases and J 4 bases; nucleotides not matched to a gene: 9. This CDR3 region has 15 residues. CDR1 and CDR2 (germline): MNHNS, SASEGT. CDR3 bases: TGTGCCAGCAAACCACCCGGGACTAGCGGTTACGAGCAGTACTTC. Its protein is CASKPPGTSGYEQYF.

V is TRBV30 and J is TRBJ1-2; maybe TRBD1 (6 bases). The CDR3 has 14 residues. Germline V gene sequence: CDR1 GTSNPN, CDR2 SVGIG (reference sequence). Deletions cut 3 bases from V and 3 bases from J, with 14 bases between. CDR3 protein: CAWRLQGSHYGYTF. The CDR3 DNA is TGTGCCTGGAGGCTACAGGGAAGTCACTATGGCTACACCTTC.

This sequence joins TRBV10-1 and TRBJ2-1; maybe TRBD2 (5 bases). V shed 4 bases and J shed 8 bases, with 15 bases lying between them. The germline V gene has CDR1 WNHNN and CDR2 SYGVQD (reference sequence). This CDR3 contains 14 residues. The CDR3 loop is CASSAIGRGDEQFF. CDR3 nucleotide sequence: TGCGCCAGCAGTGCCATTGGACGGGGTGATGAGCAGTTCTTC.

This sequence joins TRBV30 and TRBJ2-7; D may be TRBD2 (6 bases). The germline V gene encodes CDR1 GTSNPN and CDR2 SVGIG (reference sequence). Trimming shortened V by 5 bases and J by 1 base, and 6 bases separated the two germline ends. This CDR3 has 11 amino acids. CDR3 region: CAWAGSYEQYF. The CDR3 nucleotides are TGTGCCTGGGCGGGGTCCTACGAGCAGTACTTC.

The chain couples TRBV2 to TRBJ1-2, with 9 bases that match TRBD1. V lost 6 bases, J lost 2 bases, and 4 bases stayed unmatched. Germline CDR1 reads SNHLY; CDR2 reads FYNNEI. The CDR3 consists of 14 residues. CDR3 bases: TGTGCCAGCAGCCGGGACAGGGAAAACTATGGCTACACCTTC. This codes for CASSRDRENYGYTF.

The chain recombines TRBV29-1 with TRBJ2-3, with D possibly being TRBD2 (6 bases). The ends were cut back, 7 bases at V and 4 bases at J, with 18 bases in the middle. Germline V CDR1 and CDR2: SQVTM, ANQGSEA. CDR3 length equals 14 residues. The CDR3 DNA sequence: TGCAGCGCCCGGGGGTTATGGGGCGCAGATACGCAGTATTTT. Translated: CSARGLWGADTQYF.

The V call is TRBV2, the J call TRBJ1-5; 10 bases line up with TRBD1. Germline V gene data show CDR1 as SNHLY and CDR2 as FYNNEI. This CDR3 is 16 amino acids long. Trimming removed 5 bases from V and 1 base from J; junction bases left unmatched: 5. The CDR3 loop reads CASSTGTGESNQPQHF. The CDR3 coding sequence is TGTGCCAGCAGTACCGGGACAGGGGAGAGCAATCAGCCCCAGCATTTT.

The chain uses TRBV5-4 and TRBJ1-2, with 9 bases identical to TRBD1. After removal of 6 bases from V and 6 bases from J, the junction contained 12 bases not matched to a gene. Per the germline V gene, CDR1 is SGHNT and CDR2 is YYREEE (reference sequence). The CDR3 runs to 15 residues. The CDR3 sequence is CASTSWDREYDGYTF. CDR3 nucleotides: TGTGCCAGCACTTCGTGGGACAGGGAATATGATGGCTACACCTTC.

The rearrangement uses TRBV5-4 and TRBJ1-1, with 9 bases identical to TRBD1. Per the germline V gene, CDR1 is SGHNT and CDR2 is YYREEE (reference sequence). The CDR3 sequence is 15 residues long. J gave up 1 base and V 4 bases, and 5 bases lay outside the gene matches. CDR3 loop: CASSPGQGRNTEAFF. In DNA form, the CDR3 reads TGTGCCAGCAGCCCCGGACAGGGGCGGAACACTGAAGCTTTCTTT.

This chain uses TRBV5-6 with TRBJ2-5; D is undetermined. CDR1 and CDR2 (germline): SGHDT, YYEEEE. This CDR3 is built from 13 residues. The ends were cut back, 1 base at V and 5 bases at J, with 9 bases in the middle. The DNA for the CDR3 is TGTGCCAGCAGCTTGCGCAGCAGGGAGACCCAGTACTTC. This translates into CASSLRSRETQYF.

This chain connects TRBV9 to TRBJ2-5; 9 positions match TRBD2. Unmatched junction bases numbered 27, after V lost 4 bases and J lost 2 bases. The CDR3 consists of 22 residues. Germline V CDR1 and CDR2: SGDLS, YYNGEE. The CDR3 region has the DNA TGTGCCAGCAGCCCCCACCGTGCGGGACTAGCTAGCGGGACGCGGCTTCAAGAGACCCAGTACTTC. Its translation is CASSPHRAGLASGTRLQETQYF.

The chain is built from TRBV7-8 and TRBJ1-3; D gene ambiguous. V was pared by 1 base and J by 4 bases, with 17 bases between. CDR3 size: 17 residues. In germline, CDR1 is SGHVS, CDR2 FQNEAQ. CDR3 sequence reads: CASSLVGGQVGGNTIYF. DNA of the CDR3: TGTGCCAGCAGCTTAGTTGGAGGCCAAGTAGGAGGAAACACCATATATTTT.

The chain combines TRBV5-1 with TRBJ2-2; the match to TRBD1 covers 9 bases. Germline V gene sequence: CDR1 SGHRS, CDR2 YFSETQ. The CDR3 is 16 amino acids. V lost 4 bases and J lost 6; bases outside the gene matches: 10. CDR3 loop: CASSPGQGGYAGELFF. CDR3 DNA sequence: TGCGCCAGCAGCCCGGGACAGGGTGGTTACGCCGGGGAGCTGTTTTTT.

CDR3 in amino acids: CASSQASGYQPQHF. CDR3 DNA sequence: TGCGCCAGCAGCCAAGCCTCAGGGTATCAGCCCCAGCATTTT. The rearrangement links TRBV4-1 to TRBJ1-5, with a weak D call TRBD1 (5 bases). Germline lookup yields CDR1 MGHRA and CDR2 YSYEKL. The CDR3 has 14 residues. V lost 1 base to trimming and J lost 5 bases, with 9 bases between them.

The chain has TRBV2 and TRBJ2-2; D remains ambiguous. CDR3 length equals 12 residues. V was cut by 8 bases and J by 6 bases, with 10 bases left in between. Germline assignment: CDR1 SNHLY and CDR2 FYNNEI. For the CDR3, the DNA is TGTGCCAGCCTACCTCAGGCCGGGGAGCTGTTTTTT. Translating it yields CASLPQAGELFF.

The chain carries TRBV29-1 and TRBJ1-1; D unclear. Germline V CDR1 and CDR2: SQVTM, ANQGSEA. The CDR3 loop spans 12 amino acids. Between the trimmed V and J ends, which lost 3 bases and 10 bases, there was a span of 15 bases. The CDR3 DNA reads TGCAGCGTTGACGGGGATCCCGGAGGAGCTTTCTTT. Encoded protein: CSVDGDPGGAFF.